Listed here are 5 T cell receptor beta chains from one sample, sequenced in a study of control samples from healthy donors and cancer patients. TCRdb's copy holds only in-frame clones and misses some; the assay was immunoSEQ multiplex PCR. The sample gives 150,000 to 180,000 clones, roughly 94% of which show up once; around 6.2% is in the top ten. The sequenced sample was blood. The receptor set was obtained from a man aged 40-55 years in good health.

The chain uses TRBV5-4 and TRBJ1-1; 8 nucleotides line up with TRBD1. Germline loops: CDR1 SGHNT, CDR2 YYREEE (reference sequence). This CDR3 contains 14 residues. With 7 bases clipped from V and 7 bases from J, the junction kept 12 bases outside the gene matches. The CDR3 region has the DNA TGTGCCAGCCACGGGGCAGGGGGCGCGTTTGAAGCTTTCTTT. Protein sequence: CASHGAGGAFEAFF.

V and J are TRBV27 and TRBJ1-5; D gene ambiguous. This CDR3 comprises 13 residues. Germline CDR1 reads MNHEY; CDR2 reads SMNVEV (reference sequence). V shed 4 bases and J shed 7 bases, with 11 bases lying between them. DNA for the CDR3: TGTGCCAGCAGTTCTCACGGAGGACAGCCCCAGCATTTT. Translated, it gives CASSSHGGQPQHF.

In DNA, the CDR3 is TGTGCCAGCAGTTTATCAGATCTTTCGGGGCGGCGGAACACTGAAGCTTTCTTT. The encoded protein is CASSLSDLSGRRNTEAFF. This rearrangement joins TRBV28 to TRBJ1-1; D is possibly TRBD1 (5 bases). Per the germline V gene, CDR1 is MDHEN and CDR2 is SYDVKM. This CDR3 has 18 amino acids. V was cut by 1 base and J by 1 base, with 19 bases left in between.

The chain is built from TRBV11-3 and TRBJ2-3; possibly TRBD1 for D (6 bases). Looked up from germline, CDR1 is SGHNT and CDR2 is YENEEA. The CDR3 sequence is 13 residues long. With 6 bases removed from V and 3 bases from J, the gap between germline ends came to 10 bases. CDR3 DNA: TGTGCCAGCAGAGGACAGAATACAGATACGCAGTATTTT. Protein product: CASRGQNTDTQYF.

The chain joins TRBV9 to TRBJ2-2; D might be TRBD1 (6 bases). Germline V lookup: CDR1 SGDLS, CDR2 YYNGEE. CDR3 size: 18 residues. The V end lost 4 bases, the J end lost 1 base, and 20 bases lay between the germline ends. CDR3 loop: CASSKPLTGIGNTGELFF. For the CDR3, the DNA is TGTGCCAGCAGCAAGCCCTTGACAGGTATAGGGAACACCGGGGAGCTGTTTTTT.